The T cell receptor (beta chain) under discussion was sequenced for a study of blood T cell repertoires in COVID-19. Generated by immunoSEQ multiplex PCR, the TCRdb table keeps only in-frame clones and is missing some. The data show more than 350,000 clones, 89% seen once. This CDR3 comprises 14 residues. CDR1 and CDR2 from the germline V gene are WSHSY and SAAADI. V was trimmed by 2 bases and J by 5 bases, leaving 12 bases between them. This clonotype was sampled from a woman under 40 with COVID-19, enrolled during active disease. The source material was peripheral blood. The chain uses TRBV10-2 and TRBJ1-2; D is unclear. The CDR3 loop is CASSEGQHLYGYTF. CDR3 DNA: TGCGCCAGCAGTGAGGGGCAGCACCTATATGGCTACACCTTC.